This T cell receptor beta chain was captured in a study of blood T cell repertoires in COVID-19. The wider study: In each case, the material was cDNA or gDNA derived from T cells, B-cell-depleted T cells, or PBMCs.

Seattle patient enrollment occurred during active infection, with longitudinal follow-up thereafter. This CDR3 has 19 amino acids. Trimming took off 2 bases at V and 1 base at J, with 21 bases between the two ends. CDR1 is ENHRY, CDR2 SYGVKD, per germline. In the original processing: Reference gene primer amplification gave estimated nucleated cell counts. Produced via immunoSEQ multiplex PCR; TCRdb's table is partial and in-frame only. That table gives V, J and clone size, and the DNA gave D and trimming. The table has 300,000 to 400,000 clones, more than 70% seen once. The chain couples TRBV10-3 to TRBJ1-5; D is unresolved. The sequencing input was peripheral blood. This TCR came from a woman under 40 with COVID-19, enrolled during active disease. CDR3 region: CAISEKAAAHTWSNQPQHF. CDR3 DNA: TGTGCCATCAGTGAGAAGGCGGCAGCCCACACCTGGAGCAATCAGCCCCAGCATTTT.